These 16 T cell receptor beta chains share one sample of origin, sequenced in a study of T cell responses to AZD1222 COVID-19 vaccine listed by TCRdb under 2021. Library preparation was by the immunoSEQ multiplex PCR assay. Imported from immuneACCESS, the table was reduced by TCRdb to in-frame sequences with V and J called. These copies leave out some clones; in studies compared against another copy, an unresolved V gene accounts for under half, and the cause of the remainder is not known. In this sample the table shows 150,000 to 200,000 clones, over 80% of which occur a single time. In total, the top ten clones hold 5% to 7% of the sample. The sample's time point label, decoded: baseline before first vaccination. The sample here was peripheral blood, taken on day 0 of AZD1222 vaccination. The receptors come from an adult in good health.

V is TRBV27 and J is TRBJ2-7; D unresolved. Germline CDR1 and CDR2: MNHEY and SMNVEV (reference sequence). This CDR3 has 18 residues. With 6 bases removed from V and 0 bases from J, the gap between germline ends came to 24 bases. The CDR3 nucleotides read TGTGCCAGCAGCCAAGCCCCCTTAGGAGCAGTAGTCTCCTACGAGCAGTACTTC. Protein: CASSQAPLGAVVSYEQYF.

This clone was seen a single time. The chain joins TRBV24-1 to TRBJ1-4; the D gene is possibly TRBD1 (5 bases). From germline, CDR1 is KGHDR and CDR2 SFDVKD. CDR3 length: 18 residues. V was cut by 4 bases and J by 6 bases, with 23 bases left in between. Here the CDR3 DNA reads TGTGCCACCAGTGACAACGGGACCCTCAAGGCGGTATATGAAAAACTGTTTTTT. It is translated as CATSDNGTLKAVYEKLFF.

This sequence joins TRBV14 and TRBJ2-7; a weak D match, TRBD1 (6 bases). This CDR3 has 15 residues. Germline assignment: CDR1 SGHDN and CDR2 FVKESK. Trimming cost V 6 bases and J 3 bases, with 18 bases left between them. CDR3 residues: CASRGAGTHNYEQYF. CDR3 nucleotides: TGTGCCAGCAGGGGGGCCGGGACACACAACTACGAGCAGTACTTC.

The chain joins TRBV5-1 to TRBJ1-2, with D hard to call. The CDR3 sequence is 11 residues long. Germline assignment: CDR1 SGHRS and CDR2 YFSETQ. Trimming shortened V by 4 bases and J by 8 bases, and 9 bases separated the two germline ends. This CDR3 reads CASSPGRGYTF. Here the CDR3 DNA reads TGCGCCAGCAGCCCTGGGAGGGGCTACACCTTC.

The chain recombines TRBV3-1 (or the pseudogene TRBV3-2) with TRBJ1-6, with 10 bases fitting TRBD1. The CDR3 runs to 15 residues. Trimming cost V 3 bases and J 9 bases; bases outside gene matches: 5. The germline V gene encodes CDR1 LGHDT and CDR2 YNNKEL (reference sequence). The CDR3 DNA reads TGTGCCAGCAGCCAGACAGGGGGCTTGAGTTCACCCCTCCACTTT. This encodes CASSQTGGLSSPLHF.

The chain uses TRBV7-2 and TRBJ2-7, with 13 bases identical to TRBD2. Germline trimming cut 5 bases from V and 3 bases from J; bases unmatched to any gene: 13. Germline CDR1 is SGHTA and CDR2 is FQGNSA. The CDR3 is made up of 18 amino acids. In DNA, the CDR3 is TGTGCCAGCAGCGGGGAGGGGGGACTAGCGGGACTCCTCTACGAGCAGTACTTC. It yields the protein CASSGEGGLAGLLYEQYF. The variable domain in full, with the rest retrieved from reference TRBV7-2 and TRBJ2-7, is GAGVSQSPSNKVTEKGKDVELRCDPISGHTALYWYRQSLGQGLEFLIYFQGNSAPDKSGLPSDRFSAERTGGSVSTLTIQRTQQEDSAVYLCASSGEGGLAGLLYEQYFGPGTRLTVT.

The chain uses TRBV7-2 and TRBJ2-7; TRBD2 might be the D (6 bases). The CDR3 has 17 residues. The V gene's germline CDR1 is SGHTA and CDR2 FQGNSA. Trimming cost V 0 bases and J 4 bases, with 19 bases left between them. The CDR3 DNA sequence: TGTGCCAGCAGCTTAGCGCGGCGGGACCTCGTTATGTACGAGCAGTACTTC. Translated, it gives CASSLARRDLVMYEQYF.

This clone occurred a few times. The chain has TRBV7-2 and TRBJ1-5; 8 bases align to TRBD1. Germline V gene sequence: CDR1 SGHTA, CDR2 FQGNSA. Germline trimming cut 6 bases from V and 5 bases from J; bases unmatched to any gene: 12. The CDR3 is made up of 16 amino acids. CDR3 nucleotides: TGTGCCAGCAGTCTTCAGGGGGCGGGGGGCTATCAGCCCCAGCATTTT. Translation gives CASSLQGAGGYQPQHF. The entire variable domain, with the rest obtained from reference TRBV7-2 and TRBJ1-5, is as follows: GAGVSQSPSNKVTEKGKDVELRCDPISGHTALYWYRQSLGQGLEFLIYFQGNSAPDKSGLPSDRFSAERTGGSVSTLTIQRTQQEDSAVYLCASSLQGAGGYQPQHFGDGTRLSIL.

The chain has TRBV7-2 and TRBJ1-6, with 7 bases lining up with TRBD1. The CDR3 is made up of 16 amino acids. V shed 1 base and J 10 bases; nucleotides not matched to a gene: 10. CDR1 is SGHTA, CDR2 FQGNSA, per germline. For the CDR3, the DNA is TGTGCCAGCAGCTTAGGCTCGACAGGGCTTGGGTCACCCCTCCACTTT. Protein: CASSLGSTGLGSPLHF.

This chain joins TRBV7-9 and TRBJ2-7, with D possibly being TRBD1 (6 bases). Germline loops: CDR1 SEHNR, CDR2 FQNEAQ (reference sequence). The CDR3 length is 13 residues. Trimming stripped 5 bases from V and 5 bases from J, with 13 bases between. CDR3 loop: CASSPQTGHEQYF. Written as DNA, the CDR3 is TGTGCCAGCAGCCCCCAAACAGGGCACGAGCAGTACTTC.

The chain uses TRBV28 and TRBJ2-1; 7 bases align to TRBD1. The CDR3 is 14 amino acids. J was trimmed by 10 bases and V by 5 bases; bases with no gene match: 11. Per germline, CDR1 MDHEN and CDR2 SYDVKM. CDR3 protein: CASSPRQGSREQFF. CDR3 nucleotide sequence: TGTGCCAGCAGTCCCCGACAGGGTTCACGCGAGCAGTTCTTC. Full variable domain (remainder filled in from reference TRBV28 and TRBJ2-1): DVKVTQSSRYLVKRTGEKVFLECVQDMDHENMFWYRQDPGLGLRLIYFSYDVKMKEKGDIPEGYSVSREKKERFSLILESASTNQTSMYLCASSPRQGSREQFFGPGTRLTVL.

The CDR3 region is CASSENAGGLDTQYF. CDR3 DNA: TGTGCCAGCAGTGAAAACGCGGGGGGGCTGGATACGCAGTATTTT. The J gene is TRBJ2-3, the V gene TRBV6-1, with 9 bases lining up with TRBD2. CDR3 length: 15 residues. Germline values: CDR1 MNHNS, CDR2 SASEGT. V trimming: 2 bases; J trimming: 6 bases; junction bases outside the gene matches: 6.

V and J are TRBV19 and TRBJ1-1; D unresolved. Germline V gene data show CDR1 as LNHDA and CDR2 as SQIVND (reference sequence). V shed 4 bases and J shed 7 bases, with 13 bases lying between them. This CDR3 has 13 amino acids. CDR3 nucleotides: TGTGCCAGTAGTAGGCTGGGGTTCGGTGAAGCTTTCTTT. It encodes CASSRLGFGEAFF.

V usage is TRBV6-2 or TRBV6-3 and J usage is TRBJ2-5, with 10 positions matching TRBD2. Germline CDR1 and CDR2: MNHEY and SVGEGT. V shed 5 bases and J 7 bases; nucleotides not matched to a gene: 13. The CDR3 consists of 16 residues. CDR3 loop: CASSTRAGGPIVTQYF. The CDR3 region has the DNA TGTGCCAGCAGTACGAGAGCGGGAGGGCCAATCGTGACCCAGTACTTC.

The chain employs TRBV30 and TRBJ2-5; 7 bases match TRBD2. V shed 2 bases and J 8 bases; nucleotides not matched to a gene: 5. The CDR3 is 12 amino acids. Germline-derived CDR1 and CDR2 are GTSNPN and SVGIG (reference sequence). DNA of the CDR3: TGTGCCTGGAGTCTAGCGGAGGAAACCCAGTACTTC. Amino acid sequence: CAWSLAEETQYF.

The rearrangement uses TRBV6-1 and TRBJ2-1; a possible D gene is TRBD2 (6 bases). Trimming cost V 4 bases and J 8 bases, with 21 bases left between them. Germline values: CDR1 MNHNS, CDR2 SASEGT. The length of the CDR3 is 16 residues. This CDR3 reads CASSGITSRVLYEQFF. CDR3 coding DNA: TGTGCCAGCAGTGGCATTACTAGCCGCGTGCTGTATGAGCAGTTCTTC.